This T cell receptor beta chain was sequenced for a study of blood T cells in healthy people across ages. On the study more broadly: Template switching captured about one barcoded beta molecule per two T cells.

The use of a sample-barcoded 5' primer and a J-beta primer mix characterized a second PCR of 7 to 11 cycles. TCRdb re-derived calls from the 5' RACE reads in MiXCR, one entry per CDR3 protein. The repertoire holds some 760,000 distinct CDR3 sequences, with 20% to 25% as singletons. This clonotype was observed a few times. The CDR3 is 12 amino acids. Trimming left V 1 base short and J 4 bases short, with 5 bases between. CDR1 and CDR2 (germline): SQVTM, ANQGSEA. These data also formed part of another study, on T cells of mothers and their children. That investigation notes: Donation was provided by three healthy Caucasian mothers along with their six children.

The sequenced material came from blood. The gene calls are TRBV29-1 and TRBJ2-1; D remains unclear. The clonotype originates from a boy between 10 and 17 years old in good health. This chain's CDR3 is CSVEGDYNEQFF. In DNA form, the CDR3 reads TGCAGCGTTGAAGGGGATTACAATGAGCAGTTCTTC.